Each of the 3 T cell receptor beta chains below was sequenced from the same sample in a study of PD-L1 blockade in urothelial cancer. Time point in this sample: peripheral blood 6 weeks after treatment start. Sequencing used immunoSEQ multiplex PCR; TCRdb keeps in-frame clones, though not all of them. This table has tens of thousands of clones, about 89% appearing once. Sequences were derived from PBMCs, sampled around atezolizumab (anti-PD-L1) treatment. These receptors originate from a man aged 70 or older with urothelial cancer.

The genes are TRBV7-9 and TRBJ2-3; TRBD2 matches 12 bases. V lost 1 base, J lost 3 bases, and 5 bases stayed unmatched. CDR1 and CDR2 (germline): SEHNR, FQNEAQ (reference sequence). The CDR3 length is 17 residues. The CDR3: CASSLGLAGGLTDTQYF. CDR3 nucleotide sequence: TGTGCCAGCAGCTTAGGTCTAGCGGGAGGGCTAACAGATACGCAGTATTTT.

The chain joins TRBV5-6 to TRBJ2-1, with 7 nucleotides matching TRBD2. The trim removed 1 base at V and 1 base at J, leaving 8 bases unmatched. CDR3 length: 17 amino acids. The germline V gene encodes CDR1 SGHDT and CDR2 YYEEEE. The CDR3 DNA reads as TGTGCCAGCAGCTTGAATTTCGGCGGGAGTTCCTACAATGAGCAGTTCTTC. Translating it yields CASSLNFGGSSYNEQFF.

V usage is TRBV11-1 and J usage is TRBJ2-5; D uncertain. This CDR3 is built from 15 residues. V lost 3 bases and J 2 bases, leaving 13 bases between the germline ends. The germline gives CDR1 SGHAT, CDR2 FQDESV (reference sequence). The CDR3 DNA follows: TGTGCCAGCAGCTTTATCGGCGGCCGGCAAGAGACCCAGTACTTC. As protein: CASSFIGGRQETQYF.